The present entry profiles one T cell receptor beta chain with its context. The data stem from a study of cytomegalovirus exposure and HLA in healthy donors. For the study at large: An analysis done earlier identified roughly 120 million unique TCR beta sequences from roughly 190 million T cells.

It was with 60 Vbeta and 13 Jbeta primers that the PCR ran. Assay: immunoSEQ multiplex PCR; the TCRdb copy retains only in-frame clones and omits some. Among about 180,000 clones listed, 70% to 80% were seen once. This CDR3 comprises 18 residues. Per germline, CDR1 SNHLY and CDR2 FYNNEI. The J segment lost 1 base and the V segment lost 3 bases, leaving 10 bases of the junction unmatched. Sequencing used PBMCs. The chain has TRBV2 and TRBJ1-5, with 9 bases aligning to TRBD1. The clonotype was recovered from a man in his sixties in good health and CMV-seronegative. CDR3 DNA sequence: TGTGCCAGCAGTGACGTAGGGACAGGGCTACTAAGCAATCAGCCCCAGCATTTT. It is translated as CASSDVGTGLLSNQPQHF.